This T cell receptor beta chain was sequenced for a study of T cells in Graves' hyperthyroidism and ophthalmopathy. Each person with ophthalmopathy scored at least 3 on the Clinical Activity Score, reached NOSPECS grade 4 or higher, and had been ill under 3 months. Trimming took 4 bases from V and 5 from J, leaving 13 bases between them. The CDR3 covers 14 residues. The germline V gene encodes CDR1 SGHRS and CDR2 YFSETQ. Study conclusions and caveats: Most expanded thyroid clonotypes above 0.001 recurred in blood.

This clonotype was observed many times. The antigen is not known. Amplification of TCR beta CDR3 regions used RNA as the template. TCR CDR3 underwent first-round RT-PCR with the HTBI primer set. TCRdb fed the multiplex PCR reads into MiXCR, producing one record per CDR3 protein. The data hold 700,000 or so distinct CDR3 sequences, with around 15% observed a single time. The sequenced sample was blood. The rearrangement uses TRBV5-1 and TRBJ2-1; D is possibly TRBD1 or TRBD2 (5 bases each). The source is a woman aged 50 to 60 with Graves' ophthalmopathy. For the CDR3, the DNA is TGCGCCAGCAGCACGGGACGGAGTGACAATGAGCAGTTCTTC. Translating gives CASSTGRSDNEQFF. Using reference TRBV5-1 and TRBJ2-1 for the parts outside the CDR3, the full variable domain is KAGVTQTPRYLIKTRGQQVTLSCSPISGHRSVSWYQQTPGQGLQFLFEYFSETQRNKGNFPGRFSGRQFSNSRSEMNVSTLELGDSALYLCASSTGRSDNEQFFGPGTRLTVL.